This T cell receptor beta chain came from a study of T-cell reconstitution after alpha-beta-depleted transplantation in children. This clonotype has just one count. What it binds is not known. General study findings and limits: The authors attributed T-cell counts and diversity one year after transplant mostly to newly produced T cells. Two months or so post-transplant, alpha-beta T cells reportedly derived from several hundred expanded graft clones. Some patients' high day-60 TCRbeta diversity was attributed to recipient cells surviving conditioning.

Preparation of the TCRbeta library used unique molecular identifiers. Via MiXCR, TCRdb re-called the PCR reads, giving one row per CDR3 protein. The table includes hundreds of thousands of distinct CDR3 sequences, 15% to 20% detected once. This CDR3 is 15 amino acids long. Germline lookup yields CDR1 MNHNS and CDR2 SASEGT. V lost 6 bases, J lost 6 bases, and 21 bases lay in between. The chain combines TRBV6-1 with TRBJ2-7; weak D call: TRBD2 (6 bases). The clonotype originates from a male patient under 18 who had a stem cell transplant for acute lymphoblastic leukemia, so the T cells may come from the graft donor. The sample here was PBMCs, mostly from graft donor cells, taken 360 days after TCRalphabeta/CD19-depleted stem cell transplant. This CDR3 is CASRPRLVLEGEQYF. The CDR3, as DNA: TGTGCCAGCAGACCACGACTAGTTCTCGAGGGCGAGCAGTACTTC.